One and the same sample provided the 9 T cell receptor beta chains below, sequenced in a study of T-cell memory formation after mild COVID-19. TCRdb itself ran the 5' RACE reads through MiXCR, one entry per CDR3 protein. Of some 350,000 distinct CDR3 sequences listed, 13% were seen once; the top ten hold 20% to 25%. Sequencing input: PBMCs or a T cell subset sorted from them (not recorded which). All receptors come from a man aged 18 to 29 who had mild COVID-19 (a few samples of this study predate the infection). Cell type and time point are not known.

The chain combines TRBV6-5 with TRBJ2-7; D is undetermined. The CDR3 runs to 15 residues. Deletions cut 5 bases from V and 2 bases from J, with 16 bases between. The V gene's germline CDR1 is MNHEY and CDR2 SVGAGI. Here the CDR3 reads CASSIGPTLAYEQYF. In DNA, the CDR3 is TGTGCCAGCAGTATAGGGCCTACCTTAGCCTACGAGCAGTACTTC.

The chain combines TRBV11-3 with TRBJ2-5; the match to TRBD2 covers 7 bases. V gave up 1 base and J gave up 5 bases; unmatched junction bases: 13. The germline V gene encodes CDR1 SGHNT and CDR2 YENEEA. The CDR3 extends over 17 amino acids. CDR3 nucleotide sequence: TGTGCCAGCAGCTTAGCCGGGTCCGTACCCGGGAGGGAGACCCAGTACTTC. Protein sequence: CASSLAGSVPGRETQYF.

J is TRBJ2-4 and V is TRBV5-1; the match to TRBD2 covers 11 bases. The CDR3 runs 18 residues. Trimming at V came to 1 base and at J to 2 bases, leaving 8 bases not matched to a gene. The germline V gene encodes CDR1 SGHRS and CDR2 YFSETQ. The CDR3: CASSLMPSGGSTKNIQYF. The CDR3 coding sequence is TGCGCCAGCAGCTTGATGCCTAGCGGGGGGTCGACCAAAAACATTCAGTACTTC.

The chain employs TRBV18 and TRBJ2-4, with 9 bases identical to TRBD1. The CDR3 covers 16 residues. Germline CDR1 and CDR2: KGHSH and LQKENI. After removal of 3 bases from V and 2 bases from J, the junction contained 5 bases not matched to a gene. The CDR3 is CASSPGQGKTKNIQYF. CDR3 in DNA: TGTGCCAGCTCACCGGGACAGGGAAAGACCAAAAACATTCAGTACTTC.

V usage is TRBV30 and J usage is TRBJ1-6; perhaps TRBD1 as D (5 bases). Trimming took off 0 bases at V and 6 bases at J, with 15 bases between the two ends. CDR3 size: 16 residues. CDR1 is GTSNPN and CDR2 is SVGIG in the germline V gene (reference sequence). Here the CDR3 reads CAWSVLSGPSNSPLHF. CDR3 nucleotide sequence: TGTGCCTGGAGTGTACTGTCAGGGCCCAGTAATTCACCCCTCCACTTT.

In this sample, this clonotype turned up a few times. The genes are TRBV13 and TRBJ2-3; D remains ambiguous. The length of the CDR3 is 15 residues. V was clipped by 5 bases and J by 4 bases, with 16 bases between them. Germline loops: CDR1 PRHDT, CDR2 FYEKMQ (reference sequence). In DNA form, the CDR3 reads TGTGCCAGCAGCCACGGGCGGCAGTTGGCAGATACGCAGTATTTT. It translates to CASSHGRQLADTQYF.

The chain combines TRBV6-2 or TRBV6-3 with TRBJ2-2, with D possibly being TRBD1 (6 bases). The CDR3 contains 14 residues. Trimming pared 6 bases from V and 4 bases from J, leaving 12 bases between. The germline gives CDR1 MNHEY, CDR2 SVGEGT. In DNA, the CDR3 is TGTGCCAGCAGACACACAGGGACCACCGGGGAGCTGTTTTTT. This codes for CASRHTGTTGELFF.

This chain uses TRBV6-6 with TRBJ2-5, with D unresolved. CDR3 size: 11 residues. Trimming removed 7 bases at V and 3 bases at J, with 6 bases between. The germline gives CDR1 MNHNY, CDR2 SVGAGI (reference sequence). CDR3 loop: CASIDKETQYF. CDR3 sequence (DNA): TGTGCCAGCATAGATAAAGAGACCCAGTACTTC.

V is TRBV7-8 and J is TRBJ2-7, with D maybe TRBD2 (6 bases). V was trimmed by 1 base and J by 5 bases, leaving 18 bases between them. CDR3 length: 16 amino acids. Germline CDR1 reads SGHVS; CDR2 reads FQNEAQ. CDR3 sequence: CASSLDVPPSAHEQYV. CDR3 DNA sequence: TGTGCCAGCAGCTTAGATGTACCGCCTAGCGCCCACGAGCAGTACGTC.